The clone carrying this T cell receptor beta chain was picked up many times. Its antigen remains unidentified. V dropped 1 base and J dropped 0 bases, with 13 bases sitting between them. Germline CDR1 reads SGHTA; CDR2 reads FQGNSA. CDR3 length: 17 amino acids. The second PCR ran roughly 6 to 11 cycles with a sample-barcoded 5' primer and J-beta primers. Each of the samples gave a minimum of 3 million paired-end reads that contained CDR3. TCRdb reprocessed the 5' RACE reads with MiXCR, giving one entry per CDR3 protein. This repertoire shows roughly 800,000 distinct CDR3 sequences, roughly 35% found once; its top ten account for over 10%. The data originate from a study of blood T cells in healthy people across ages. About the study: Per two T cells, template switching captured roughly one barcoded beta molecule. Study observations and caveats: Unsorted PBMCs ruled out conclusive naive versus antigen-experienced comparison.

Extraction yielded at least 6 micrograms of total RNA per sample. The sequence was collected from a man aged 18-30 years in good health. The chain joins TRBV7-2 to TRBJ2-1; tentative D call: TRBD2 (6 bases). Material: blood. As DNA, the CDR3 is TGTGCCAGCAGCTTAGGGAGGGGAGTGAGCTCCTACAATGAGCAGTTCTTC. Its protein product is CASSLGRGVSSYNEQFF.